This T cell receptor (beta chain) is from a study of blood T cell repertoires in COVID-19. About the research overall: Samples came from the United States, Italy and Spain, spanning acute and convalescent COVID-19. The cDNA or gDNA used as material had been derived from T cells, B-cell-depleted T cells, or PBMCs.

The junction had 10 bases not matched to a gene; V was cut back by 1 base and J by 3 bases. The CDR3 has 18 residues. Generated by immunoSEQ multiplex PCR, the TCRdb table keeps only in-frame clones and is missing some. Among under 200,000 clones listed, about 85% were seen once. This clone was seen a single time. This clonotype was sampled from a woman aged 80 or over with acute or convalescent COVID-19. What was sequenced was peripheral blood. V and J are TRBV5-3 and TRBJ2-3, with 11 bases lining up with TRBD2. TRBV5-3 is classed as an ORF, of uncertain function. The chain's CDR3 is CARSLTTSLAGATDTQYF. The CDR3 region has the DNA TGTGCCAGAAGCTTGACCACCTCACTAGCGGGAGCGACAGATACGCAGTATTTT.